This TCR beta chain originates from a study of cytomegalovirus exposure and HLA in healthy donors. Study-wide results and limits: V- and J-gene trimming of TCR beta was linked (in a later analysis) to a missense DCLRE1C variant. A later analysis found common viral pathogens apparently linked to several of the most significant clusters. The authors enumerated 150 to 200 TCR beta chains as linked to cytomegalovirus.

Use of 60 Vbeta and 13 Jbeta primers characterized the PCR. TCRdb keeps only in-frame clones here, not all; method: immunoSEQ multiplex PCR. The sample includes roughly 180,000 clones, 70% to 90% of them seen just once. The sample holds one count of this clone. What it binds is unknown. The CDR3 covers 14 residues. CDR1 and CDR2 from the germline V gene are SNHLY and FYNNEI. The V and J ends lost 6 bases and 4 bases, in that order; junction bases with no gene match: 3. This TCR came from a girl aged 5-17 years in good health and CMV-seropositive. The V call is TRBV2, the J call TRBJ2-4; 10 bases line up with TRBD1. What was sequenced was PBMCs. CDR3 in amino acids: CASRGTGDKNIQYF. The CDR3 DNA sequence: TGTGCCAGCAGGGGGACAGGGGATAAAAACATTCAGTACTTC.